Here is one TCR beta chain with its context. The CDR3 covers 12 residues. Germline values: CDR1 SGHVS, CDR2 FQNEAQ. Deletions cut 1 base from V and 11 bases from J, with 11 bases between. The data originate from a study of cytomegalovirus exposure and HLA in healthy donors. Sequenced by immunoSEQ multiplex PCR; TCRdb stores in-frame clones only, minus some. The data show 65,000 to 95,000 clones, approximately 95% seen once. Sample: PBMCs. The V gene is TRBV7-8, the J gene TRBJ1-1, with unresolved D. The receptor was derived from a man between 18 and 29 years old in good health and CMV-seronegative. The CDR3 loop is CASSLGGFGAFF. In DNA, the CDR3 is TGTGCCAGCAGCTTAGGAGGGTTTGGGGCTTTCTTT.